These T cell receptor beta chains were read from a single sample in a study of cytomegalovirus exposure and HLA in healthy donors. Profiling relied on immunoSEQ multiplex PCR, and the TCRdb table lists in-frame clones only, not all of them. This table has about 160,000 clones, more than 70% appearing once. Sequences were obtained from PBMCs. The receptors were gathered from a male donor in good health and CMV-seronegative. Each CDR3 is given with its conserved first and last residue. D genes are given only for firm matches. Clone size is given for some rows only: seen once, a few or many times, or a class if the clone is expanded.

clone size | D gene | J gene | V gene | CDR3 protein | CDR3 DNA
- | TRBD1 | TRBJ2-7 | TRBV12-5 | CASGPPTGAFHEQYF | TGTGCTAGTGGTCCGCCGACAGGGGCCTTCCACGAGCAGTACTTC
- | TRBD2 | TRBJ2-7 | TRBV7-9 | CSSIMRGTSGKYEQYF | TGTTCCAGCATCATGCGTGGGACTAGCGGCAAATACGAGCAGTACTTC
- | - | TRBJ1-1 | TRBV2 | CASSERVLSTEAFF | TGTGCCAGCAGTGAACGGGTATTGAGCACTGAAGCTTTCTTT
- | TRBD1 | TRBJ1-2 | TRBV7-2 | CASSPLGQGRDYGYTF | TGTGCCAGCAGCCCACTTGGACAGGGCCGCGACTATGGCTACACCTTC
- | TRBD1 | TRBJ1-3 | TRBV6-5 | CASRKQGAGGNTIYF | TGTGCCAGCAGGAAGCAGGGGGCAGGGGGAAACACCATATATTTT
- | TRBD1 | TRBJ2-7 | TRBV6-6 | CATQQQGIGEQYF | TGTGCCACCCAACAACAGGGGATCGGCGAGCAGTACTTC
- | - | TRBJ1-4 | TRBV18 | CASSPRVSNEKLFF | TGTGCCAGCTCACCCAGGGTGTCTAATGAAAAACTGTTTTTT
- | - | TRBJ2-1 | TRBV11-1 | CASSLSGSNEQFF | TGTGCCAGCAGCCTTAGCGGAAGCAATGAGCAGTTCTTC
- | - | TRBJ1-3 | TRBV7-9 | CASSPDRAGSGNTIYF | TGTGCCAGCAGCCCAGACAGAGCCGGCTCTGGAAACACCATATATTTT
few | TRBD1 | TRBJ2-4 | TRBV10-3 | CAIRAGGPAGDIQYF | TGTGCCATCAGAGCAGGGGGTCCCGCCGGGGACATTCAGTACTTC
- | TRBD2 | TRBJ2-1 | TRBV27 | CASNTGTSATEQFF | TGTGCCAGCAACACCGGGACTAGCGCTACTGAGCAGTTCTTC
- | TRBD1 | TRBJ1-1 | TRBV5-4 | CASSQGTGRNTEAFF | TGTGCCAGCAGCCAAGGGACAGGGAGGAACACTGAAGCTTTCTTT
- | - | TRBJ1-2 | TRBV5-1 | CASSLMTESHGYTF | TGCGCCAGCAGCTTGATGACAGAGTCGCATGGCTACACCTTC
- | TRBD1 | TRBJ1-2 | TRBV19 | CASSIGGTGWAYGYTF | TGTGCCAGTAGTATTGGTGGGACAGGTTGGGCCTATGGCTACACCTTC
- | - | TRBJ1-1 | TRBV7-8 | CASSKSGDTEAFF | TGTGCCAGCAGCAAATCAGGGGACACTGAAGCTTTCTTT
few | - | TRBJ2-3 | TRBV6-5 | CASSYRGALGTDTQYF | TGTGCCAGCAGTTACCGGGGGGCTTTGGGCACAGATACGCAGTATTTT
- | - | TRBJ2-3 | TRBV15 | CATSRDSRADTQYF | TGTGCCACCAGCAGAGATTCGCGGGCGGATACGCAGTATTTT
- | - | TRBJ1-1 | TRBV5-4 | CASSLGGGIEAFF | TGTGCCAGCAGCTTGGGGGGGGGCATTGAAGCTTTCTTT
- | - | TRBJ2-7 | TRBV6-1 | CASRAYQGTPYEQYF | TGTGCCAGCAGGGCATACCAGGGAACCCCTTACGAGCAGTACTTC
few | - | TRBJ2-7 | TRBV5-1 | CASSFRLGDYEQYF | TGCGCCAGCAGCTTCAGGTTAGGGGACTACGAGCAGTACTTC
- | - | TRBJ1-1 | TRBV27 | CASSLGSQGTEAFF | TGTGCCAGCAGTTTGGGCTCTCAGGGAACTGAAGCTTTCTTT
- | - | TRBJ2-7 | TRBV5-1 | CASSRWEDFTYEQYF | TGCGCCAGCAGCCGGTGGGAGGACTTTACCTACGAGCAGTACTTC
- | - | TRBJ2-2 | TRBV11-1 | CASSTDTTGELFF | TGTGCCAGCAGCACAGATACCACCGGGGAGCTGTTTTTT
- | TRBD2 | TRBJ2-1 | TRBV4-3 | CASSQESSGRNNEQFF | TGCGCCAGCAGCCAAGAGTCTAGCGGAAGAAACAATGAGCAGTTCTTC
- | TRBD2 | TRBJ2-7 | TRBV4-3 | CASSQESGLAYEQYF | TGCGCCAGCAGCCAAGAGTCGGGACTAGCCTACGAGCAGTACTTC
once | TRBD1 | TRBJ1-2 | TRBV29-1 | CSVELQGQGTGYTF | TGCAGCGTTGAACTCCAGGGACAGGGGACCGGCTACACCTTC